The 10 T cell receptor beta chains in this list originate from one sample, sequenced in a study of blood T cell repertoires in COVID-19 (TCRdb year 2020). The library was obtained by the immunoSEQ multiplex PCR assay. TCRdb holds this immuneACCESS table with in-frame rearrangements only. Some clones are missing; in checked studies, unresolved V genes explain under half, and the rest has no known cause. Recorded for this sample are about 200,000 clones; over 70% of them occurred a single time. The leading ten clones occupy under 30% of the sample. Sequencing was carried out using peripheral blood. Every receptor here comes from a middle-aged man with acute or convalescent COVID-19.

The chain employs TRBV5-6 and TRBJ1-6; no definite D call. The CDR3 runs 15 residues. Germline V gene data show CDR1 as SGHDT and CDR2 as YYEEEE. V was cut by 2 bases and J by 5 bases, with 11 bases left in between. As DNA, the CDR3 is TGTGCCAGCAGCTTTTTGGCCAGTGATAATTCACCCCTCCACTTT. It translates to CASSFLASDNSPLHF.

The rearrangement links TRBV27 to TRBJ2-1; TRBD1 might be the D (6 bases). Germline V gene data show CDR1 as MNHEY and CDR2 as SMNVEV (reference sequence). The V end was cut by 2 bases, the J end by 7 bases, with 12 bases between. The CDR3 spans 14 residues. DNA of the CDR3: TGTGCCAGCAGTTTAACAGGGAACCGTAATGAGCAGTTCTTC. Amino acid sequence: CASSLTGNRNEQFF.

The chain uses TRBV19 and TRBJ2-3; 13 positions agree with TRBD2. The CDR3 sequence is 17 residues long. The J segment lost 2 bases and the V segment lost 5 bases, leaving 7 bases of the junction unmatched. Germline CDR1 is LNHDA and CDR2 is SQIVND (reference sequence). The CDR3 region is CASSGRTSGGFTDTQYF. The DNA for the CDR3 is TGTGCCAGTAGTGGACGGACTAGCGGGGGCTTCACAGATACGCAGTATTTT.

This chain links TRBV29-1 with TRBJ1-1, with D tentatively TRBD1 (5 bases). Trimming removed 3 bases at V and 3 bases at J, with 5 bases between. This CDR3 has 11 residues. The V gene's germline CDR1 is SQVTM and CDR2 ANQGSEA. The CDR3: CSVETDTEAFF. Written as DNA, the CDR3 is TGCAGCGTTGAGACAGACACTGAAGCTTTCTTT.

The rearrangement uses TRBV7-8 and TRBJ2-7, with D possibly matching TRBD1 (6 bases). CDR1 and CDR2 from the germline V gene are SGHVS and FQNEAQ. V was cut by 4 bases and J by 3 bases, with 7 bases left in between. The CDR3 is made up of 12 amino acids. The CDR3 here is CASSSTGYEQYF. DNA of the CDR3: TGTGCCAGCAGCTCGACAGGCTACGAGCAGTACTTC. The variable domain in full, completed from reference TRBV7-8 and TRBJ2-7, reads GAGVSQSPRYKVAKRGQDVALRCDPISGHVSLFWYQQALGQGPEFLTYFQNEAQLDKSGLPSDRFFAERPEGSVSTLKIQRTQQEDSAVYLCASSSTGYEQYFGPGTRLTVT.

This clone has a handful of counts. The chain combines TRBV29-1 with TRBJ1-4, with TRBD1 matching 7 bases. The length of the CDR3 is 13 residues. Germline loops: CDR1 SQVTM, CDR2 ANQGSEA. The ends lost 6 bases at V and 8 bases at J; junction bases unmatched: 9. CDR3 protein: CSVEGTDDEKLFF. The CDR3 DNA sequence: TGCAGCGTCGAGGGGACAGACGACGAAAAACTGTTTTTT.

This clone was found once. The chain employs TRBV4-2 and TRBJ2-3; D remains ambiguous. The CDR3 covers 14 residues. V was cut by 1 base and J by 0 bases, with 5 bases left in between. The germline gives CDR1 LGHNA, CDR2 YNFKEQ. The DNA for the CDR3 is TGTGCCAGCAGCCAAGGTCCTAGCACAGATACGCAGTATTTT. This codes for CASSQGPSTDTQYF.

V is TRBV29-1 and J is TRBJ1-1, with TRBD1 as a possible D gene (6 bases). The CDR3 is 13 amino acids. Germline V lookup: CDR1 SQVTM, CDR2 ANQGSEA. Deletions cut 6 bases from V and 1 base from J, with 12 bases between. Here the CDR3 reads CSVGQLGNTEAFF. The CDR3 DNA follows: TGCAGCGTCGGACAGTTGGGGAACACTGAAGCTTTCTTT.

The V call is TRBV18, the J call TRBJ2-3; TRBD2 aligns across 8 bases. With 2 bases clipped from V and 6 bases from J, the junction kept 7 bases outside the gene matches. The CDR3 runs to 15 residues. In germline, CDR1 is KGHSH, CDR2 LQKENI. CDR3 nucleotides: TGTGCCAGCTCACCAATTAGCGGGACGGTGGATACGCAGTATTTT. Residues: CASSPISGTVDTQYF.

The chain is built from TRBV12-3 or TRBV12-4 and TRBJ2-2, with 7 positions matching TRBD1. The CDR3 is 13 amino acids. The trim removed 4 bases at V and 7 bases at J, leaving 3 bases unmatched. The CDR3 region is CASSSQGNGELFF. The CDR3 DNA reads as TGTGCCAGCAGTTCACAGGGGAACGGGGAGCTGTTTTTT.